Listed below are T cell receptor beta chains from one sample, sequenced in a study of cytotoxic CD8 clonotypes in ibrutinib-treated CLL. This table comes from immunoSEQ multiplex PCR, and its TCRdb copy is limited to in-frame clones, with some not included. The table lists about 40,000 clones, 68% of them singletons, with 5.5% to 7% in the top ten. The material sequenced was PBMCs, taken at disease progression, from a patient treated with ibrutinib. These receptor sequences come from a human donor with chronic lymphocytic leukemia. CDR3s include the opening cysteine and the closing phenylalanine or tryptophan. D genes are given only for firm matches. Rows may omit the clone size; those that give it use once, few, many or a size class.

D,J,V,size,DNA,CDR3
.,TRBJ2-1,TRBV27,once,TGTGCCAGCAGTTTTGGTGCGCCCTCCAGGGAGCAGTTCTTC,CASSFGAPSREQFF
TRBD2,TRBJ2-5,TRBV9,.,TGTGCCAGCAGCGTAGGCAGCGGGAGTACGGAGACCCAGTACTTC,CASSVGSGSTETQYF
TRBD1,TRBJ2-4,TRBV29-1,once,TGCAGCGTGGGGACAGGGGGCAAAAACATTCAGTACTTC,CSVGTGGKNIQYF
TRBD1,TRBJ2-7,TRBV7-2,.,TGTGCCAGCAGTCATCCGGGACAGGGCTACGAGCAGTACTTC,CASSHPGQGYEQYF
TRBD2,TRBJ2-3,TRBV2,.,TGTGCCAGCGGACTAGCGAAGGAAACAGATACGCAGTATTTT,CASGLAKETDTQYF
.,TRBJ1-1,TRBV11-2,.,TGTGCCAGCAGCTCAGGGTTCACTGAAGCTTTCTTT,CASSSGFTEAFF
.,TRBJ1-4,TRBV5-1,.,TGCGCCAGCAGCTTGCAAGGGGTCGCGGGTGGAGAAAAACTGTTTTTT,CASSLQGVAGGEKLFF
.,TRBJ2-2,TRBV30,.,TGTGCCTGGAGCGGCAGGGTCCCCGGGGAGCTGTTTTTT,CAWSGRVPGELFF
.,TRBJ1-1,TRBV7-8,.,TGTGCCAGCAGCTCGCGGCCCGCCCCAATGGACACTGAAGCTTTCTTT,CASSSRPAPMDTEAFF
.,TRBJ1-5,TRBV5-4,few,TGTGCCAGCAGCCTCCCGGGCCAGCCCCAGCATTTT,CASSLPGQPQHF
.,TRBJ1-2,TRBV18,few,TGTGCCAGCTCACCGGGGGGAGATGGCTACACCTTC,CASSPGGDGYTF
.,TRBJ2-1,TRBV30,few,TGTGCCTCGACAGCTCCTTGGTACAATGAGCAGTTCTTC,CASTAPWYNEQFF
.,TRBJ2-7,TRBV7-3,few,TGTGCCAGCAGCAATAAACCCCCACGGGACGGGCAGTACTTC,CASSNKPPRDGQYF
.,TRBJ2-1,TRBV6-5,.,TGTGCCAGCAGTGCCGGGACACGAGGGTTGCATGAGCAGTTCTTC,CASSAGTRGLHEQFF
TRBD2,TRBJ2-1,TRBV7-8,.,TGTGCCAGCAGCTTAGGGACTAGCGGGAGGTCTGAGCAGTTCTTC,CASSLGTSGRSEQFF
.,TRBJ1-1,TRBV4-3,.,TGCGCCAGCAGCACACAGTTGAACACTGAAGCTTTCTTT,CASSTQLNTEAFF
TRBD2,TRBJ2-3,TRBV19,.,TGTGCCAGTAGTTTGGCTAGCGGGACCACAGATACGCAGTATTTT,CASSLASGTTDTQYF
TRBD2,TRBJ2-1,TRBV11-3,.,TGTGCCAGCAGCTCCGGACTAGTTATGAATGAGCAGTTCTTC,CASSSGLVMNEQFF
TRBD2,TRBJ2-3,TRBV27,.,TGTGCCAGCAGTATCGGGGCTAGCGGGATTCGAGGAGATACGCAGTATTTT,CASSIGASGIRGDTQYF
.,TRBJ2-3,TRBV4-2,.,TGTGCCAGCAGCCAAGTAAGGGGAGGTGGGACAGATACGCAGTATTTT,CASSQVRGGGTDTQYF